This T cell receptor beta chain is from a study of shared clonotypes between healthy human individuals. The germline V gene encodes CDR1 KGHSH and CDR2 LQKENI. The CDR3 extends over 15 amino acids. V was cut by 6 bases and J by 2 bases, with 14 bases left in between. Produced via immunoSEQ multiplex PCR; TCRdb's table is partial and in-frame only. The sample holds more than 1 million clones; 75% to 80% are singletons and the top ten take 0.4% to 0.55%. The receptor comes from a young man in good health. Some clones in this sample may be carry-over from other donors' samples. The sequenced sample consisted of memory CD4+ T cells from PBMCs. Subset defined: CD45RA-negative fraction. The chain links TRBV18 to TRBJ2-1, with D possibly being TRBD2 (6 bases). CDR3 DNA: TGTGCCAGCTCGTCTCTAGCGACAACCTACAATGAGCAGTTCTTC. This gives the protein CASSSLATTYNEQFF.